This TCR beta chain appears in the sequencing data of a study of cytomegalovirus exposure and HLA in healthy donors. Study-wide results and caveats: Most TCR sequences were uncommon, yet certain public TCRs appeared in many donors.

PCR used 60 Vbeta primers and 13 Jbeta primers. Only in-frame clones appear in the TCRdb table, and some are missing; sequencing was by immunoSEQ multiplex PCR. This repertoire shows tens of thousands of clones, almost 75% found once; its top ten account for under 6.5%. With regard to this clone: Its antigen is undetermined.

Germline V gene sequence: CDR1 SGHAT, CDR2 FQNNGV. Deletions cut 0 bases from V and 0 bases from J, with 10 bases between. This CDR3 contains 16 residues. The clonotype was recovered from a man aged 45-65 years in good health and CMV-seronegative. The source material was PBMCs. V and J are TRBV11-2 and TRBJ2-3, with TRBD2 as a possible D gene (6 bases). CDR3 in DNA: TGTGCCAGCAGCTTAGACCCGGGACTCAGCACAGATACGCAGTATTTT. Translated, it gives CASSLDPGLSTDTQYF.